The clone carrying this TCR beta chain was counted only a few times. Its antigen is unknown. Germline V gene sequence: CDR1 SGHTA, CDR2 FQGNSA. The CDR3 runs to 17 residues. The junction had 9 bases not matched to a gene; V was cut back by 3 bases and J by 3 bases. A universal primer site was created by template switching, with the cDNA bearing unique molecular identifiers. MiXCR, applied by TCRdb to the 5' RACE reads, yields one record per CDR3 protein. There are around 490,000 distinct CDR3 sequences in the sample; roughly an eighth occur only once, and approximately 0.98% lies in the top ten. The data are from a study of identical twins. Points from the study as a whole: Possibly, invariant MAIT and iNKT cells partly confounded zero-insertion analyses. Monozygotic twins shared more out-of-frame TCR alpha than recombination models predicted. Among out-of-frame alpha sequences shared by twins, low generation probability occurred in excess.

The same sample was also studied in work on yellow fever vaccine responses in identical twins.

The clonotype comes from a woman between 18 and 29 years old in good health. This chain uses TRBV7-2 with TRBJ2-1; 9 bases align to TRBD2. Source material: CD4+ T cells sorted from blood. CDR3 sequence: CASSFSPGLASYNEQFF. In DNA form, the CDR3 reads TGTGCCAGCAGCTTCAGTCCGGGACTAGCTAGCTACAATGAGCAGTTCTTC.